This T cell receptor beta chain appears in the sequencing data of a study of T cells in Graves' hyperthyroidism and ophthalmopathy. The V end lost 6 bases, the J end lost 4 bases, and 15 bases lay between the germline ends. The length of the CDR3 is 14 residues. Germline CDR1 reads MNHEY; CDR2 reads SMNVEV (reference sequence). The study left out patients who had uncontrolled infection, other autoimmune disease, pregnancy or lactation. Amplification of TCR beta CDR3 regions used RNA as the template. The TCR CDR3 was amplified in a first-round RT-PCR using the HTBI primer set. TCRdb independently ran MiXCR on the multiplex PCR reads; one entry per CDR3 protein. The profile shows around 620,000 distinct CDR3 sequences, about 14% of them singletons. At least ten counts were recorded for this clonotype. Its antigen is as yet unknown. Findings and limits, study-wide: Classification by a 13 V-J model distinguished ophthalmopathy from stable hyperthyroidism. It was a median 6.5 months before onset that the model predicted ophthalmopathy.

The receptor comes from a woman between 18 and 30 years old with Graves' ophthalmopathy. The rearrangement joins TRBV27 to TRBJ1-2; tentative D call: TRBD1 (6 bases). Material for sequencing was blood. The CDR3 region is CASRLYWGLYGYTF. The DNA of the CDR3 is TGTGCCAGCAGACTCTATTGGGGGCTCTATGGCTACACCTTC.